These T cell receptor beta chains were read from a single sample in a study of radiotherapy plus CTLA-4 blockade in lung cancer. Only in-frame clones appear in the TCRdb table, and some are missing; sequencing was by immunoSEQ multiplex PCR. The sample consists of roughly 120,000 clones, 78% of them appearing once. The source material was peripheral blood, sampled from a patient treated with radiotherapy plus ipilimumab. These TCRs come from a human donor with non-small cell lung cancer who had a partial response to radiotherapy plus ipilimumab. The CDR3 runs from the conserved cysteine through the conserved F or W. D genes are given only for firm matches. Not every row has a clone size; where given, it reads once, few, many or a size class.

CDR3nt,CDR3aa,abundance,j_gene,d_gene,v_gene
TGTGCCAGCAGCTTACAGGTTTTGGGGGAGACCCAGTACTTC,CASSLQVLGETQYF,-,TRBJ2-5,-,TRBV6-5
TGTGCCAGCAGTCCCTACAGCCTCGGGGGGCGAGGCAATCAGCCCCAGCATTTT,CASSPYSLGGRGNQPQHF,-,TRBJ1-5,-,TRBV28
TGTGCCAGCAGCTTTTTCCGGGTAGATACGCAGTATTTT,CASSFFRVDTQYF,-,TRBJ2-3,-,TRBV7-2
TGTGCCAGCAGCTCGGATAAGACCTGGGGGGACACTGAAGCTTTCTTT,CASSSDKTWGDTEAFF,-,TRBJ1-1,-,TRBV5-6
TGTGCCAGCAGCGGACAGGCCCTGGAGACCCAGTACTTC,CASSGQALETQYF,-,TRBJ2-5,TRBD1,TRBV6-1
TGTGCCAGCAGGGTGACTAGCGGGAGATCCGAGCAGTACTTC,CASRVTSGRSEQYF,once,TRBJ2-7,TRBD2,TRBV28
TGTGCCAGCCGGAAAGACTTGAGAGAGCAGTACTTC,CASRKDLREQYF,-,TRBJ2-7,-,TRBV6-5
TGTGCCAGCAGTTCGCGGACAGGGGGCCCCGCTAATGAAAAACTGTTTTTT,CASSSRTGGPANEKLFF,-,TRBJ1-4,TRBD1,TRBV28
TGTGCCAGCAGCGGACCCACAGTCTCTGGAAACACCATATATTTT,CASSGPTVSGNTIYF,few,TRBJ1-3,-,TRBV9
TGTGCCTGGAGTACCCTCGGCGGATGTAGGTTCTTC,CAWSTLGGCRFF,-,TRBJ2-1,-,TRBV30
TGTGCCAGCAGTCTACGGGGGTTTGGCTACACCTTC,CASSLRGFGYTF,-,TRBJ1-2,-,TRBV6-6
TGTGCCAGCAGCACCGGACTAGCGGTTTCCAACACCGGGGAGCTGTTTTTT,CASSTGLAVSNTGELFF,-,TRBJ2-2,TRBD2,TRBV5-6
TGTGCCAGCAGCCTAGGCTGGAGCGGTAGCTTCGGGGAGCTGTTTTTT,CASSLGWSGSFGELFF,-,TRBJ2-2,-,TRBV7-2
TGTGCCAGCAGCTTTGAGACAGGGACCTACGAGCAGTACTTC,CASSFETGTYEQYF,few,TRBJ2-7,TRBD1,TRBV6-6
TGCGCCAGCAGCTTGGGCCCCACGGGAGGTGGCACAGATACGCAGTATTTT,CASSLGPTGGGTDTQYF,-,TRBJ2-3,TRBD2,TRBV5-1
TGTGCCAGCAGCTTAGGGGGCGGGGACTGGGGTGAGCAGTTCTTC,CASSLGGGDWGEQFF,-,TRBJ2-1,-,TRBV11-2
TGTGCCAGCTCAATCTACGGCACTGAAGCTTTCTTT,CASSIYGTEAFF,-,TRBJ1-1,-,TRBV18
TGTGCCAGCAGCTTAGGCGCGGGAGGCTTTGAAAAACTGTTTTTT,CASSLGAGGFEKLFF,-,TRBJ1-4,-,TRBV11-2
TGTGCCAGCAGCCCTGGACAAGCCCTCCCAAACTATGGCTACACCTTC,CASSPGQALPNYGYTF,-,TRBJ1-2,-,TRBV5-4
TGTGCCAGCAGTGAAGCCAGGAATGAGCAGTTCTTC,CASSEARNEQFF,-,TRBJ2-1,-,TRBV6-1
TGTGCCAGCAGCTCGGACCCGGGGGGGCAGCAGTTCTTC,CASSSDPGGQQFF,-,TRBJ2-1,TRBD2,TRBV11-2
TGTGCCAGCAGCAGGACAGGGAACGAGCAGTACTTC,CASSRTGNEQYF,-,TRBJ2-7,TRBD1,TRBV28
TGTGCCAGCAGTACAACGGGGGAGCAGTACTTC,CASSTTGEQYF,-,TRBJ2-7,-,TRBV27
TGCAGCGCCCGGACAGGGTACACCGGGGAGCTGTTTTTT,CSARTGYTGELFF,-,TRBJ2-2,TRBD1,TRBV29-1
TGTGCCAGCACCACTAAGACTAGCGGGAGCACAGATACGCAGTATTTT,CASTTKTSGSTDTQYF,-,TRBJ2-3,TRBD2,TRBV5-4
TGTGCCAGCAGAGACGACAGGTTAAACTATGGCTACACCTTC,CASRDDRLNYGYTF,many,TRBJ1-2,-,TRBV2
TGTGCCAGCAGGCAGGGTTTATTGAACACCATATATTTT,CASRQGLLNTIYF,-,TRBJ1-3,-,TRBV28
TGTGCCAGCAGAAGGACTAGTCCACCCTACGAGCAGTACTTC,CASRRTSPPYEQYF,-,TRBJ2-7,TRBD2,TRBV28
TGTGCCAGCAGCATATGGACAGGGCGAACTGAAGCTTTCTTT,CASSIWTGRTEAFF,-,TRBJ1-1,TRBD1,TRBV7-2
TGTGCCACCAGCAGAGGAACTTTAACCGGGAGCAATGAGCAGTTCTTC,CATSRGTLTGSNEQFF,-,TRBJ2-1,-,TRBV15
TGTGCCAGCCAGACAGAGAACAATCAGCCCCAGCATTTT,CASQTENNQPQHF,-,TRBJ1-5,-,TRBV6-5
TGTGCCAGCAGTTTAGGTAACCGCTACCCTGAACAGCCCCAGCATTTT,CASSLGNRYPEQPQHF,-,TRBJ1-5,-,TRBV27
TGTGCCAGCAGCTTAGCGTCTAGCGGGAACACCGGGGAGCTGTTTTTT,CASSLASSGNTGELFF,-,TRBJ2-2,TRBD2,TRBV7-8
TGCGCCAGCAGCTGGGACAGATCAACAGATACGCAGTATTTT,CASSWDRSTDTQYF,few,TRBJ2-3,TRBD1,TRBV5-1
TGTGCCAGCAGCATCCAACGGGAGGGGGCGCATTACAATGAGCAGTTCTTC,CASSIQREGAHYNEQFF,-,TRBJ2-1,-,TRBV7-6
TGCGCCAGCAGCCAAGGCGGCGGGAGCTCCTACGAGCAGTACTTC,CASSQGGGSSYEQYF,-,TRBJ2-7,TRBD2,TRBV4-1
TGTGCCAGCGGCAATTCCACAGGGCGCACCATGAACACTGAAGCTTTCTTT,CASGNSTGRTMNTEAFF,-,TRBJ1-1,-,TRBV28
TGTGCCAGCAGTCTTGACAGGGCGTCCCAGCATTTT,CASSLDRASQHF,-,TRBJ1-5,TRBD1,TRBV28
TGTGCCATCAGTGAGTCGAACAGGGGGCCGGGCGAAGCTTTCTTT,CAISESNRGPGEAFF,-,TRBJ1-1,TRBD1,TRBV10-3
TGTGCCAGCAAAGGTGGGACAGGGATTCTTTATGGCTACACCTTC,CASKGGTGILYGYTF,-,TRBJ1-2,TRBD1,TRBV6-1
TGTGCCAGTAGTATAGGCACCGGGACAGGGTGGAATGGCTACACCTTC,CASSIGTGTGWNGYTF,-,TRBJ1-2,TRBD1,TRBV19
TGTGCCAGCAGCCCAACGGGACAGATCTACAATGAGCAGTTCTTC,CASSPTGQIYNEQFF,few,TRBJ2-1,TRBD1,TRBV9
TGTGCCAGCAGCGAACGGACAGTAGATGGCTACACCTTC,CASSERTVDGYTF,-,TRBJ1-2,-,TRBV9
TGTGCCAGCAGCATCGGACAGGGTAACTCAGATACGCAGTATTTT,CASSIGQGNSDTQYF,-,TRBJ2-3,TRBD1,TRBV7-9